This T cell receptor beta chain was documented in a study of OX40 agonist ivuxolimab in advanced cancers. Regarding the study as a whole: Both CD4+ and CD8+ T cell populations in blood had undergone clonal expansion by week 6 at 0.1 to 3.0 mg/kg. Expanded clones were, on average, more numerous in CD8+ T cells than in CD4+.

The data were produced by immunoSEQ multiplex PCR, yet TCRdb's version contains in-frame clones alone and is incomplete. This repertoire shows under 75,000 clones, roughly four fifths found once; its top ten account for about 1%. The table lists this clone with a few counts. What it binds is not known. There are 15 residues in the CDR3. With V trimmed by 4 bases and J by 0 bases, 5 bases remained unmatched. The germline CDR1 and CDR2 sequences are SGHNT and YYREEE (reference sequence). Peripheral blood came from all dose cohorts at three timepoints. The sequences come from CD4+ or CD8+ T cells sorted from blood, collected in a trial of the OX40 agonist ivuxolimab. This TCR was sampled from an adult with an advanced solid tumor such as melanoma, head and neck, liver or kidney cancer. The gene calls are TRBV5-4 and TRBJ1-1, with 8 bases fitting TRBD1. CDR3 protein: CASSQRTGMNTEAFF. The CDR3 DNA reads TGTGCCAGCAGCCAAAGGACAGGGATGAACACTGAAGCTTTCTTT.